This is a list of T cell receptor beta chains from one sample in a study of cytotoxic CD8 clonotypes in ibrutinib-treated CLL. Sequencing was performed with immunoSEQ multiplex PCR; in TCRdb, only in-frame clones are kept and a portion is missing. This table holds around 300,000 clones, about 77% found once. This sample comprised PBMCs, obtained before ibrutinib treatment. These receptors were obtained from a human donor with chronic lymphocytic leukemia. Both conserved end residues are part of each CDR3. The D gene is left open where the match is weak. Size values are once, few and many counts, or a class for expanded clones, and some rows have none.

D	size	J	V	CDR3	DNA
TRBD1	.	TRBJ1-4	TRBV19	CASKTPQGASEKLFF	TGTGCCAGTAAGACACCACAGGGGGCGAGTGAAAAACTGTTTTTT
.	.	TRBJ2-7	TRBV7-9	CASSSLIWVSAGEQYF	TGTGCCAGCAGCTCACTTATCTGGGTTAGCGCGGGGGAGCAGTACTTC
TRBD2	few	TRBJ2-1	TRBV9	CASSLNSGRGLGNEQFF	TGTGCCAGCAGTCTAAATAGCGGGAGGGGACTGGGGAATGAGCAGTTCTTC
.	.	TRBJ2-7	TRBV27	CASWQAAGSYEQYF	TGTGCCAGCTGGCAGGCAGCTGGCTCCTACGAGCAGTACTTC
TRBD2	.	TRBJ2-2	TRBV5-6	CASSLGVLLAGANTGELFF	TGTGCCAGCAGCTTGGGAGTCTTGCTAGCGGGGGCGAACACCGGGGAGCTGTTTTTT
.	.	TRBJ2-7	TRBV9	CASSVDGGATYEQYF	TGTGCCAGCAGCGTAGATGGGGGCGCGACTTACGAGCAGTACTTC
.	.	TRBJ2-5	TRBV11-3	CASSPHREPQETQYF	TGTGCCAGCAGCCCACATCGGGAGCCTCAAGAGACCCAGTACTTC
.	once	TRBJ2-7	TRBV28	CASTQTQAGSYEQYF	TGTGCCAGCACCCAAACCCAGGCGGGAAGCTACGAGCAGTACTTC
.	few	TRBJ2-5	TRBV27	CASSLRGLKTQYF	TGTGCCAGCAGTTTAAGGGGGTTGAAGACCCAGTACTTC
.	.	TRBJ1-3	TRBV7-9	CASNNPRSPGNTIYF	TGTGCCAGCAACAACCCACGGTCGCCTGGAAACACCATATATTTT
.	.	TRBJ1-5	TRBV7-3	CASSLNQGQPQHF	TGTGCCAGCAGCTTAAACCAAGGTCAGCCCCAGCATTTT
.	.	TRBJ2-2	TRBV30	CAWSQRGANTGELFF	TGTGCCTGGAGTCAGCGCGGGGCTAACACCGGGGAGCTGTTTTTT
TRBD1	once	TRBJ2-2	TRBV6-1	CASRAGTGGTGELFF	TGTGCCAGCAGGGCCGGGACAGGGGGCACCGGGGAGCTGTTTTTT
TRBD1	few	TRBJ1-2	TRBV18	CASSPDRNYGYTF	TGTGCCAGCTCACCGGACAGGAACTATGGCTACACCTTC
.	.	TRBJ2-3	TRBV4-2	CASSQPSGTTGDTQYF	TGTGCCAGCAGCCAACCCTCCGGGACCACCGGGGATACGCAGTATTTT
.	few	TRBJ2-1	TRBV10-2	CASSDSGHNEQFF	TGCGCCAGCAGTGATAGCGGTCACAATGAGCAGTTCTTC
TRBD2	.	TRBJ2-1	TRBV7-3	CASSSEGLAGVLPFF	TGTGCCAGCAGCTCCGAGGGACTAGCGGGAGTTTTGCCGTTCTTC
.	.	TRBJ2-2	TRBV5-1	CASSWTASGSGELFF	TGCGCCAGCAGCTGGACAGCTAGCGGCAGCGGGGAGCTGTTTTTT
TRBD2	.	TRBJ2-5	TRBV27	CASSFRLAGPQETQYF	TGTGCCAGCAGTTTCCGATTAGCGGGTCCTCAAGAGACCCAGTACTTC
TRBD1	.	TRBJ2-7	TRBV15	CATSRWTGF	TGTGCCACCAGCAGATGGACAGGATTC
.	.	TRBJ2-5	TRBV7-9	CASSLMIPTANSLQETQYF	TGTGCCAGCAGCCTTATGATCCCGACTGCCAATTCCCTCCAAGAGACCCAGTACTTC
.	.	TRBJ2-2	TRBV15	CATSSPVGPNTGELFF	TGTGCCACCAGCAGCCCCGTAGGACCGAACACCGGGGAGCTGTTTTTT
.	.	TRBJ1-2	TRBV7-2	CASSLQALPNYGYTF	TGTGCCAGCAGCTTACAGGCACTACCTAACTATGGCTACACCTTC
.	.	TRBJ1-2	TRBV6-5	CASSYSNREFYGYTF	TGTGCCAGCAGTTACTCGAACAGGGAATTCTATGGCTACACCTTC
TRBD2	.	TRBJ2-7	TRBV7-2	CASSLGIAGAHEQYF	TGTGCCAGCAGCTTAGGAATAGCGGGAGCCCACGAGCAGTACTTC
.	.	TRBJ2-4	TRBV6-6	CASSYTRRGAKNIQYF	TGTGCCAGCAGTTACACGAGGAGGGGAGCCAAAAACATTCAGTACTTC
.	.	TRBJ2-7	TRBV6-5	CASSTVQGYEQYF	TGTGCCAGCAGTACCGTACAAGGCTACGAGCAGTACTTC
.	.	TRBJ2-5	TRBV15	CATSIDPSVQETQYF	TGTGCCACCAGCATCGACCCTAGCGTTCAAGAGACCCAGTACTTC
TRBD1	.	TRBJ1-5	TRBV6-1	CASSSRTGPNQPQHF	TGTGCCAGCAGTTCGCGGACAGGGCCCAATCAGCCCCAGCATTTT
.	.	TRBJ2-2	TRBV9	CASSVGGLGTGELFF	TGTGCCAGCAGCGTAGGGGGTTTGGGCACCGGGGAGCTGTTTTTT
.	.	TRBJ1-1	TRBV9	CASSVRQDRSTEAFF	TGTGCCAGCAGCGTGCGACAGGATCGCTCGACAGAAGCTTTCTTT
.	.	TRBJ2-1	TRBV5-4	CASSLAGTHNEQFF	TGTGCCAGCAGCCTGGCCGGGACGCACAATGAGCAGTTCTTC
TRBD1	.	TRBJ1-2	TRBV6-6	CASSYNVGGTNYGYTF	TGTGCCAGCAGTTATAATGTAGGGGGCACGAACTATGGCTACACCTTC
.	.	TRBJ1-2	TRBV7-8	CASSLGRTESNYGYTF	TGTGCCAGCAGCTTAGGGAGGACAGAATCGAACTATGGCTACACCTTC
TRBD1	medium-sized	TRBJ1-1	TRBV4-1	CASSRTGGTEAFF	TGCGCCAGCAGCCGCACAGGGGGCACTGAAGCTTTCTTT
.	few	TRBJ2-3	TRBV7-6	CASSSSDTQYF	TGTGCCAGCAGCTCCAGTGATACGCAGTATTTT
.	.	TRBJ2-7	TRBV30	CAWSGASAIYEQYF	TGTGCCTGGAGTGGTGCGTCCGCGATCTACGAGCAGTACTTC
.	.	TRBJ1-2	TRBV4-1	CASSQGGASYGYTF	TGCGCCAGCAGCCAAGGAGGGGCCAGCTATGGCTACACCTTC
TRBD1	once	TRBJ2-6	TRBV2	CAGGRDRDGANVLTF	TGTGCCGGGGGGAGGGACAGGGACGGGGCCAACGTCCTGACTTTC
.	.	TRBJ2-2	TRBV19	CASRYTGELFF	TGTGCCAGTCGTTACACCGGGGAGCTGTTTTTT
.	.	TRBJ2-1	TRBV4-2	CASSQPDGSSYNEQFF	TGTGCCAGCAGCCAACCAGACGGGAGCTCCTACAATGAGCAGTTCTTC
.	.	TRBJ1-2	TRBV21-1	CASSRGQRPWYGYTF	TGTGCCAGCAGCAGGGGACAGCGGCCCTGGTATGGCTACACCTTC
.	.	TRBJ2-5	TRBV19	CASSKGIQETQYF	TGTGCCAGTAGTAAGGGGATCCAAGAGACCCAGTACTTC
.	.	TRBJ2-6	TRBV5-8	CAIRLSGANVLTF	TGTGCCATCCGGCTCTCTGGGGCCAACGTCCTGACTTTC
.	.	TRBJ2-7	TRBV4-3	CASSQVPLGLYEQYF	TGCGCCAGCAGCCAAGTCCCTTTGGGGCTTTACGAGCAGTACTTC
.	once	TRBJ2-7	TRBV5-4	CASSLAGSYEQYF	TGTGCCAGCAGCTTGGCCGGGTCCTACGAGCAGTACTTC
TRBD1	.	TRBJ2-3	TRBV7-3	CASSPGQSTDTQYF	TGTGCCAGCAGTCCGGGACAGAGCACAGATACGCAGTATTTT
.	.	TRBJ1-2	TRBV15	CATQDRSHGYTF	TGTGCCACCCAAGACAGATCCCATGGCTACACCTTC
TRBD2	few	TRBJ2-5	TRBV5-1	CASSWEGLAGETQYF	TGCGCCAGCAGCTGGGAGGGACTAGCGGGAGAGACCCAGTACTTC
.	.	TRBJ2-2	TRBV7-2	CASSPPTATGELFF	TGTGCCAGCAGCCCACCGACTGCGACCGGGGAGCTGTTTTTT
TRBD2	few	TRBJ2-7	TRBV15	CATSPRGGREQYF	TGTGCCACCAGCCCACGGGGGGGGCGGGAGCAGTACTTC
.	.	TRBJ2-5	TRBV5-1	CASSLRGETQYF	TGCGCCAGCAGCTTAAGGGGAGAGACCCAGTACTTC
.	.	TRBJ2-2	TRBV7-2	CASSLAGTPNTGELFF	TGTGCCAGCAGCTTAGCGGGAACCCCGAACACCGGGGAGCTGTTTTTT
.	.	TRBJ1-3	TRBV29-1	CSVEEPPGYGGNTIYF	TGCAGCGTTGAAGAGCCTCCAGGATATGGCGGAAACACCATATATTTT